The sequence of this TCR beta chain was determined in a study of blood T cell repertoires in COVID-19. Study-wide background: Acute and convalescent COVID-19 samples came from the United States, Italy and Spain. Sample material is recorded as cDNA or gDNA derived from T cells, B-cell-depleted T cells, or PBMCs.

Germline V gene lookup returns CDR1 MDHEN and CDR2 SYDVKM. The V and J ends lost 6 bases and 0 bases respectively, with 15 bases between them. The CDR3 loop spans 15 amino acids. In the authors' methods: For nucleated cells, counts were estimated from reference gene primer amplification. Measured with immunoSEQ multiplex PCR; TCRdb has only the in-frame clones, and not every one. D and trimming were read from the DNA, whereas the V and J calls and clone size are those reported in that table. The sample yields over 90,000 clones, about nine tenths seen once. The chain uses TRBV28 and TRBJ2-7; a possible D gene is TRBD1 (6 bases). The receptor was derived from a man aged 45-65 years with acute or convalescent COVID-19. The material sequenced was peripheral blood. The CDR3 sequence: CASSIQGPSSYEQYF. The CDR3, as DNA: TGTGCCAGCAGCATACAGGGCCCTAGCTCCTACGAGCAGTACTTC. The variable domain in full, completed from reference TRBV28 and TRBJ2-7, reads DVKVTQSSRYLVKRTGEKVFLECVQDMDHENMFWYRQDPGLGLRLIYFSYDVKMKEKGDIPEGYSVSREKKERFSLILESASTNQTSMYLCASSIQGPSSYEQYFGPGTRLTVT.